A selection of T cell receptor beta chains follows, all from one sample in a study of CD8 T cells in Susac syndrome. TCRdb itself ran the immunoSEQ multiplex PCR reads through MiXCR, one entry per CDR3 protein. This table holds 150,000 to 200,000 distinct CDR3 sequences, about 95% found once. The specimen was CD4+ T cells from PBMCs. The origin of the receptors is a human donor in good health. Both conserved end residues are part of each CDR3. A D gene is named only where the DNA matches it firmly. Clone sizes are given selectively: once, few, many, or a class where the clone is expanded.

>TRBV7-8|.|TRBJ2-3|TRBD2
TGTGCCAGCAGTAAGAGGCTAGCGGGGGCCACAGATACGCAGTATTTT
CASSKRLAGATDTQYF
>TRBV30|.|TRBJ1-4|.
TGTGCCTCGAGGTGGGACTATCTTGAAAAACTGTTTTTT
CASRWDYLEKLFF
>TRBV5-1|.|TRBJ2-3|.
TGCGCCAGCAGCTTAGAGGATCCCCAAGATACGCAGTATTTT
CASSLEDPQDTQYF
>TRBV9|once|TRBJ2-7|.
TGTGCCAGCAGTGAGACGGGCAGCCCCGAGCAGTACTTC
CASSETGSPEQYF
>TRBV15|once|TRBJ2-4|.
TGTGCCACCAGCAGAGTTACTCGAAACATTCAGTACTTC
CATSRVTRNIQYF
>TRBV2|.|TRBJ1-2|.
TGTGCCAGCAGAAGATTGGGACTCTATGGCTACACCTTC
CASRRLGLYGYTF
>TRBV14|once|TRBJ2-3|.
TGTGCCAGCAGCCAGATTCAGAGCACAGATACGCAGTATTTT
CASSQIQSTDTQYF
>TRBV20-1|.|TRBJ2-5|.
TGCAGTGCTAGCGGACCCCTAGCCGGCCCCCAAGAGACCCAGTACTTC
CSASGPLAGPQETQYF
>TRBV19|once|TRBJ2-7|.
TGTGCCAGTAGAAGTTCGGTGGCTAGTTCCCTCGAGCAGTACTTC
CASRSSVASSLEQYF
>TRBV2|.|TRBJ1-1|TRBD1
TGTGCCAGCAGGTCGACAGGGGAATGGACTGAAGCTTTCTTT
CASRSTGEWTEAFF
>TRBV27|.|TRBJ2-3|.
TGTGCCAGCAGGCCCTCAGGTGCAGATACGCAGTATTTT
CASRPSGADTQYF
>TRBV20-1|.|TRBJ2-2|TRBD1
TGCAGTGCTAGAGATTTCACAGGGGTCACCGGGGAGCTGTTTTTT
CSARDFTGVTGELFF
>TRBV5-1|.|TRBJ1-5|.
TGCGCCAGCAGCCATGGGGACAGCAATCAGCCCCAGCATTTT
CASSHGDSNQPQHF
>TRBV20-1|.|TRBJ2-3|.
TGCAGTGCCCCGGTCAGGGTCCGCACAGATACGCAGTATTTT
CSAPVRVRTDTQYF
>TRBV7-9|.|TRBJ1-6|.
TGTGCCAGCAGCTTGCGACCCCCGAATTCACCCCTCCACTTT
CASSLRPPNSPLHF
>TRBV20-1|.|TRBJ1-5|TRBD1
TGCAGTGCTAACAGGGGAAATAGCAATCAGCCCCAGCATTTT
CSANRGNSNQPQHF
>TRBV6-6|once|TRBJ2-1|TRBD1
TGTGCCAGCAGTTACTCGAGCGGGACAGGGGGCAATGAGCAGTTCTTC
CASSYSSGTGGNEQFF
>TRBV9|once|TRBJ2-1|.
TGTGCCAGCAGCGTAGGTTCGGGGAATGAGCAGTTCTTC
CASSVGSGNEQFF
>TRBV29-1|.|TRBJ2-1|.
TGCAGCGTCCTTGGGACCCCGAGCTCCTACAATGAGCAGTTCTTC
CSVLGTPSSYNEQFF
>TRBV9|.|TRBJ2-3|TRBD2
TGTGCCAGCAGCGTAGGGCAGCTAGCGGGGGATTCAGATACGCAGTATTTT
CASSVGQLAGDSDTQYF